The 25 T cell receptor beta chains below come from one sample, sequenced in a study of OX40 agonist ivuxolimab in advanced cancers. Assay used: immunoSEQ multiplex PCR; TCRdb lists only in-frame clones, some missing. Seen here are approximately 13,000 clones, over 75% observed once, and the top ten hold less than 80%. Sequencing was performed on CD4+ or CD8+ T cells sorted from blood, taken in a trial of the OX40 agonist ivuxolimab. The source is an adult with an advanced solid tumor such as melanoma, head and neck, liver or kidney cancer.

The V and J genes are TRBV7-3 and TRBJ2-7; D unclear. Germline V lookup: CDR1 SGHTA, CDR2 FQGTGA. The CDR3 is 12 amino acids. The V and J ends lost 3 bases and 2 bases respectively, with 5 bases between them. The CDR3 here is CASSLATYEQYF. The CDR3 DNA is TGTGCCAGCAGCTTGGCCACCTACGAGCAGTACTTC.

As concerns this clone: The germline gene is not matched at one end of the junction; a read error may be the cause. The chain employs TRBV9 and TRBJ2-1; D unresolved. The germline V gene encodes CDR1 SGDLS and CDR2 YYNGEE. The CDR3 is made up of 12 amino acids. The CDR3 spells CASSGDGIGLVF. In DNA form, the CDR3 reads TGTGCCAGCAGCGGCGACGGAATCGGCCTGGTCTTC.

This clone came up once. The rearrangement uses TRBV30 and TRBJ1-2, with D tentatively TRBD1 (6 bases). This CDR3 contains 12 residues. Trimming took off 8 bases at V and 7 bases at J, with 17 bases between the two ends. Germline V lookup: CDR1 GTSNPN, CDR2 SVGIG (reference sequence). CDR3 region: CAGPGHGSGYTF. As DNA, the CDR3 is TGTGCCGGACCGGGACATGGGTCTGGCTACACCTTC.

This chain uses TRBV4-1 with TRBJ2-2, with TRBD1 as a possible D gene (5 bases). With 7 bases removed from V and 2 bases from J, the gap between germline ends came to 11 bases. Germline V CDR1 and CDR2: MGHRA, YSYEKL. This CDR3 contains 14 residues. CDR3 coding DNA: TGCGCCAGCAAAGTCGACAGAAACACCGGGGAGCTGTTTTTT. This gives the protein CASKVDRNTGELFF.

This clone was seen ten or more times. The chain has TRBV11-2 and TRBJ2-7; 11 bases match TRBD1. The CDR3 runs 15 residues. Germline CDR1 SGHAT, CDR2 FQNNGV. The V gene end was trimmed by 4 bases and the J gene end by 3 bases; junction bases not matched to a gene: 5. The CDR3 region is CASSSDGTGGYEQYF. CDR3 nucleotides: TGTGCCAGCAGCTCCGACGGGACAGGGGGCTACGAGCAGTACTTC.

V is TRBV7-9 and J is TRBJ2-7; D uncertain. The germline CDR1 and CDR2 sequences are SEHNR and FQNEAQ (reference sequence). The CDR3 totals 11 residues. V was pared by 3 bases and J by 5 bases, with 5 bases between. CDR3 in amino acids: CASSFGDEQYF. The DNA of the CDR3 is TGTGCCAGCAGCTTTGGGGACGAGCAGTACTTC.

This clone was counted once. The V gene is TRBV4-2, the J gene TRBJ2-1; 11 nucleotides line up with TRBD2. The CDR3 extends over 15 amino acids. Germline lookup yields CDR1 LGHNA and CDR2 YNFKEQ. J gave up 4 bases and V 5 bases, and 4 bases lay outside the gene matches. The CDR3 protein is CASSSGLADYNEQFF. The DNA of the CDR3 is TGTGCCAGCAGCTCGGGACTAGCGGATTACAATGAGCAGTTCTTC.

The genes are TRBV15 and TRBJ2-2; D remains unclear. Trimming cost V 3 bases and J 4 bases, with 0 bases left between them. Germline V gene lookup returns CDR1 LNHNV and CDR2 YYDKDF (reference sequence). The CDR3 sequence is 11 residues long. This chain's CDR3 is CATSSTGELFF. CDR3 nucleotide sequence: TGTGCCACCAGCAGCACCGGGGAGCTGTTTTTT.

The chain has TRBV27 and TRBJ1-2; D unresolved. Trimming cost V 2 bases and J 4 bases, with 14 bases left between them. The germline V gene encodes CDR1 MNHEY and CDR2 SMNVEV (reference sequence). This CDR3 spans 15 amino acids. For the CDR3, the DNA is TGTGCCAGCAGTTTAAGGGCAGCAAGGCCCTATGGCTACACCTTC. It codes for CASSLRAARPYGYTF.

The chain carries TRBV9 and TRBJ2-1; TRBD2 matches at 10 bases. CDR1 is SGDLS and CDR2 is YYNGEE in the germline V gene. Trimming at V came to 8 bases and at J to 5 bases, leaving 7 bases not matched to a gene. The CDR3 is 14 residues long. The CDR3 DNA is TGTGCCAGGCCCCTAGCGGGGGTACACAATGAGCAGTTCTTC. Translated, it gives CARPLAGVHNEQFF.

The J gene is TRBJ1-1, the V gene TRBV7-3; a possible D gene is TRBD1 (6 bases). The CDR3 covers 15 residues. The germline gives CDR1 SGHTA, CDR2 FQGTGA. V was trimmed by 1 base and J by 1 base, leaving 10 bases between them. CDR3 bases: TGTGCCAGCAGCTTAATCGGGGGCGAGAACACTGAAGCTTTCTTT. Its protein product is CASSLIGGENTEAFF.

This chain uses TRBV6-5 with TRBJ2-7; perhaps TRBD2 as D (7 bases). CDR1 and CDR2 (germline): MNHEY, SVGAGI. The V end lost 2 bases, the J end lost 4 bases, and 15 bases lay between the germline ends. The CDR3 is made up of 15 amino acids. The CDR3 sequence: CASSYPSGGPYEQYF. The CDR3 DNA sequence: TGTGCCAGCAGTTACCCATCGGGGGGCCCTTACGAGCAGTACTTC.

V usage is TRBV6-4 and J usage is TRBJ2-6; 8 bases agree with TRBD1. The CDR3 runs to 17 residues. Germline V gene lookup returns CDR1 MRHNA and CDR2 SNTAGT. Trimming cost V 10 bases and J 0 bases; bases outside gene matches: 11. CDR3 protein: CATPKGQGASGANVLTF. The CDR3 nucleotides are TGTGCCACCCCGAAAGGACAGGGAGCCTCTGGGGCCAACGTCCTGACTTTC.

This clone was seen a single time. This chain uses TRBV4-2 with TRBJ1-6, with 10 bases identical to TRBD1. Germline V gene data show CDR1 as LGHNA and CDR2 as YNFKEQ. The CDR3 spans 16 residues. Germline trimming cut 0 bases from V and 10 bases from J; bases unmatched to any gene: 6. The CDR3 reads CASSQENGQGGSPLHF. In DNA, the CDR3 is TGTGCCAGCAGCCAAGAAAACGGACAGGGGGGCTCACCCCTCCACTTT.

This chain uses TRBV7-9 with TRBJ2-7, with D possibly TRBD2 on 7 matching bases. The germline CDR1 and CDR2 sequences are SEHNR and FQNEAQ (reference sequence). This CDR3 has 16 amino acids. The V and J ends lost 5 bases and 3 bases respectively, with 20 bases between them. CDR3 nucleotide sequence: TGTGCCAGCAGCCCGGATTTGGGGGGGCTTTACTACGAGCAGTACTTC. Translation gives CASSPDLGGLYYEQYF.

The chain links TRBV9 to TRBJ2-5; weak D call: TRBD1 (6 bases). The CDR3 extends over 14 amino acids. V was trimmed by 3 bases and J by 5 bases, leaving 14 bases between them. Germline CDR1 is SGDLS and CDR2 is YYNGEE. CDR3 sequence reads: CASSAHRVAETQYF. CDR3 nucleotide sequence: TGTGCCAGCAGCGCCCACAGGGTAGCGGAGACCCAGTACTTC.

The chain recombines TRBV4-1 with TRBJ1-1, with D hard to call. The CDR3 loop spans 15 amino acids. V lost 2 bases and J 5 bases, leaving 15 bases between the germline ends. The germline gives CDR1 MGHRA, CDR2 YSYEKL. CDR3 nucleotides: TGCGCCAGCAGCCAAACCCGGGCCGTACCGACTGAAGCTTTCTTT. Translation gives CASSQTRAVPTEAFF.

J is TRBJ2-1 and V is TRBV7-3, with D possibly being TRBD2 (6 bases). V was shortened by 5 bases and J by 8 bases, with 10 bases between the two germline ends. CDR1 and CDR2 (germline): SGHTA, FQGTGA. CDR3 size: 12 residues. CDR3 nucleotides: TGTGCCAGCAGCCTGAGCGGGCATGAGCAGTTCTTC. Amino acid sequence: CASSLSGHEQFF.

This sequence joins TRBV6-5 and TRBJ2-7, with TRBD2 identical over 7 bases. Germline V lookup: CDR1 MNHEY, CDR2 SVGAGI. This CDR3 is 14 amino acids long. The J segment lost 3 bases and the V segment lost 4 bases, leaving 6 bases of the junction unmatched. CDR3 loop: CASSFPRTSYEQYF. The CDR3 DNA reads TGTGCCAGCAGTTTTCCCCGGACTAGCTACGAGCAGTACTTC.

The chain links TRBV11-3 to TRBJ2-1; 7 bases are a match to TRBD2. Losses at the gene ends were 1 base for V and 14 bases for J; bases not matched to a gene: 14. This CDR3 contains 15 residues. CDR1 and CDR2 (germline): SGHNT, YENEEA. DNA of the CDR3: TGTGCCAGCAGCTTAGTGCAGGGACTCGGGGGAGGGGAGTTCTTC. Encoded protein: CASSLVQGLGGGEFF.

The CDR3 loop reads CASISQGAREQYF. The CDR3 region has the DNA TGTGCCAGTATTTCGCAGGGGGCAAGAGAGCAGTACTTC. The rearrangement joins TRBV2 to TRBJ2-7; TRBD1 aligns across 8 bases. Germline trimming cut 9 bases from V and 7 bases from J; bases unmatched to any gene: 11. From germline, CDR1 is SNHLY and CDR2 FYNNEI. The CDR3 consists of 13 residues.

This chain connects TRBV15 to TRBJ1-1, with a weak D call TRBD1 (6 bases). The CDR3 sequence is 16 residues long. The V gene lost 3 bases and the J gene lost 0 bases, with 14 bases spanning the gap. From germline, CDR1 is LNHNV and CDR2 YYDKDF (reference sequence). In nucleotides, the CDR3 is TGTGCCACCAGCAGGGGAATACAGGGCGTGAACACTGAAGCTTTCTTT. Translation gives CATSRGIQGVNTEAFF.

CDR3 nucleotide sequence: TGTGCCAGCAGCCCCCAAGGCACCATATATTTT. Amino acids: CASSPQGTIYF. J is TRBJ1-3 and V is TRBV6-4; D uncertain. Between the trimmed V and J ends, which lost 6 bases and 9 bases, there was a span of 9 bases. This CDR3 has 11 residues. Germline values: CDR1 MRHNA, CDR2 SNTAGT.

The rearrangement joins TRBV15 to TRBJ2-1, with D unclear. In germline, CDR1 is LNHNV, CDR2 YYDKDF (reference sequence). The V end was cut by 0 bases, the J end by 0 bases, with 12 bases between. The CDR3 is 17 amino acids. The CDR3 loop reads CATSRDGMRGSYNEQFF. As DNA, the CDR3 is TGTGCCACCAGCAGAGATGGTATGCGAGGCTCCTACAATGAGCAGTTCTTC.

This rearrangement joins TRBV9 to TRBJ1-2; D is unresolved. This CDR3 has 12 amino acids. The V gene's germline CDR1 is SGDLS and CDR2 YYNGEE. The V and J ends lost 0 bases and 4 bases respectively, with 4 bases between them. The CDR3 here is CASSVGSYGYTF. The CDR3, as DNA: TGTGCCAGCAGCGTAGGCAGCTATGGCTACACCTTC.